The 28 T cell receptor beta chains below come from one sample, sequenced in a study of blood T cell repertoires in COVID-19. The table came from immunoSEQ multiplex PCR; TCRdb's copy has only in-frame clones and leaves some out. This table has roughly 58,000 clones, 65% to 85% appearing once. Sequencing input: PBMCs or T cells enriched from blood (not recorded which). Every receptor here comes from a woman in her sixties who had been exposed to COVID-19.

The chain couples TRBV14 to TRBJ2-2; TRBD2 might be the D (5 bases). This CDR3 contains 12 residues. With 1 base removed from V and 9 bases from J, the gap between germline ends came to 6 bases. Germline V CDR1 and CDR2: SGHDN, FVKESK. The CDR3: CASSQGRWELFF. The CDR3 nucleotides read TGTGCCAGCAGCCAAGGGAGGTGGGAGCTGTTTTTT.

This chain links TRBV27 with TRBJ1-2; no clear D. The ends were cut back, 8 bases at V and 1 base at J, with 5 bases in the middle. This CDR3 has 11 residues. Germline V gene data show CDR1 as MNHEY and CDR2 as SMNVEV (reference sequence). CDR3 in amino acids: CASRSNYGYTF. The DNA of the CDR3 is TGTGCCAGCCGGAGTAACTATGGCTACACCTTC.

This clone was seen many times. The chain carries TRBV7-5 and TRBJ1-4; the table's D call of TRBD1 was not tested on the DNA. TRBV7-5 is assigned pseudogene status. This CDR3 spans 14 amino acids. This CDR3 is CVRSSGQINEKLFF. CDR3 DNA sequence: TGTGTCAGAAGCTCAGGACAGATTAATGAAAAACTGTTTTTT.

The DNA for the CDR3 is TGTGCCAGCAGTTTTGGGCATTCTTCGTACGAGCAGTACTTC. It encodes CASSFGHSSYEQYF. The J gene is TRBJ2-7, the V gene TRBV11-2; D is undetermined. The V end lost 6 bases, the J end lost 4 bases, and 16 bases lay between the germline ends. Germline V gene lookup returns CDR1 SGHAT and CDR2 FQNNGV. The CDR3 has 14 residues. Filled out from reference TRBV11-2 and TRBJ2-7, the complete variable domain reads EAGVAQSPRYKIIEKRQSVAFWCNPISGHATLYWYQQILGQGPKLLIQFQNNGVVDDSQLPKDRFSAERLKGVDSTLKIQPAKLEDSAVYLCASSFGHSSYEQYFGPGTRLTVT.

This rearrangement joins TRBV4-1 to TRBJ1-4, with D possibly being TRBD1 (6 bases). The CDR3 contains 16 residues. CDR1 is MGHRA, CDR2 YSYEKL, per germline. Deletions cut 0 bases from V and 8 bases from J, with 16 bases between. CDR3 DNA: TGCGCCAGCAGCCAAGATGTCTCGGACAGCCGAGAAAAACTGTTTTTT. As protein: CASSQDVSDSREKLFF.

This clone was seen repeatedly, ten times or more. This chain joins TRBV25-1 and TRBJ1-1; weak D call: TRBD1 (6 bases). CDR1 MGHDK and CDR2 SYGVNS come from the germline V gene. The CDR3 has 14 amino acids. Trimming stripped 2 bases from V and 10 bases from J, with 17 bases between. As DNA, the CDR3 is TGTGCCAGCAGTGAAAGGGCAAGAGGGGGTACAGCTTTCTTT. Translated: CASSERARGGTAFF.

The V call is TRBV7-3, the J call TRBJ2-5, with D possibly matching TRBD2 (6 bases). CDR1 SGHTA and CDR2 FQGTGA come from the germline V gene. The CDR3 covers 13 residues. The ends were cut back, 4 bases at V and 5 bases at J, with 11 bases in the middle. CDR3 residues: CASSSGSGETQYF. CDR3 sequence (DNA): TGTGCCAGCAGCTCCGGCAGCGGGGAGACCCAGTACTTC.

V is TRBV30 and J is TRBJ1-3; D not certain. Looked up from germline, CDR1 is GTSNPN and CDR2 is SVGIG (reference sequence). V gave up 5 bases and J gave up 2 bases, with 10 bases separating them. CDR3 length: 13 residues. The CDR3 bases are TGTGCCTGGGGAGGCGGTACTGGAAACACCATATATTTT. It is translated as CAWGGGTGNTIYF.

The chain has TRBV7-3 and TRBJ1-1; D might be TRBD1 (6 bases). The germline CDR1 and CDR2 sequences are SGHTA and FQGTGA. V lost 5 bases and J lost 3, with 10 bases in between. The CDR3 covers 13 residues. Here the CDR3 DNA reads TGTGCCAGCAGCCAACAGGGTTACACTGAAGCTTTCTTT. Protein: CASSQQGYTEAFF.

This chain connects TRBV5-1 to TRBJ2-1; a possible D gene is TRBD2 (6 bases). Germline CDR1 is SGHRS and CDR2 is YFSETQ. V dropped 1 base and J dropped 9 bases, with 8 bases sitting between them. The length of the CDR3 is 12 residues. CDR3 coding DNA: TGCGCCAGCAGCTTGAAAGCGGGTGAGCAGTTCTTC. Translation: CASSLKAGEQFF.

This clone was detected only once. The chain carries TRBV3-1 (or the pseudogene TRBV3-2) and TRBJ2-3, with a weak D call TRBD2 (6 bases). Germline CDR1 is LGHDT and CDR2 is YNNKEL (reference sequence). With 6 bases removed from V and 1 base from J, the gap between germline ends came to 11 bases. The CDR3 sequence is 14 residues long. In DNA form, the CDR3 reads TGTGCCAGCAGACGGGGCGGGGGCACAGATACGCAGTATTTT. This codes for CASRRGGGTDTQYF.

The V gene is TRBV2, the J gene TRBJ2-7, with 9 positions matching TRBD1. The CDR3 spans 15 residues. V was pared by 7 bases and J by 1 base, with 8 bases of the junction left unmatched. Per the germline V gene, CDR1 is SNHLY and CDR2 is FYNNEI. The DNA for the CDR3 is TGTGCCAGCACGCTAGACAGGGGGGGTTCCTACGAGCAGTACTTC. Translating it yields CASTLDRGGSYEQYF.

The chain joins TRBV6-2 or TRBV6-3 to TRBJ1-5; D is uncertain. Between the trimmed V and J ends, which lost 6 bases and 2 bases, there was a span of 14 bases. The germline CDR1 and CDR2 sequences are MNHEY and SVGEGT. The CDR3 consists of 15 residues. As DNA, the CDR3 is TGTGCCAGCAGCCCACCCAGGCCCCGCAATCAGCCCCAGCATTTT. As protein: CASSPPRPRNQPQHF.

This rearrangement joins TRBV2 to TRBJ1-2, with D hard to call. V lost 8 bases, J lost 0 bases, and 10 bases lay in between. The CDR3 runs 13 residues. The germline V gene has CDR1 SNHLY and CDR2 FYNNEI. DNA for the CDR3: TGTGCCAGCCCAACAGAAGCTAACTATGGCTACACCTTC. Translation: CASPTEANYGYTF.

This rearrangement joins TRBV19 to TRBJ2-1; TRBD1 matches at 9 bases. The CDR3 is made up of 15 amino acids. V shed 7 bases, J shed 0 bases, and the junction held 4 bases outside the gene matches. Germline CDR1 LNHDA, CDR2 SQIVND (reference sequence). The DNA of the CDR3 is TGTGCCAGTACCCCGGACAGGGGCTCCTACAATGAGCAGTTCTTC. It specifies CASTPDRGSYNEQFF.

This clone was counted ten times or more. This chain uses TRBV5-1 with TRBJ2-7; D is perhaps TRBD1 (5 bases). V dropped 2 bases and J dropped 1 base, with 7 bases sitting between them. Germline CDR1 and CDR2: SGHRS and YFSETQ. The CDR3 runs 13 residues. The CDR3 nucleotides are TGCGCCAGCAGCTTCCAGGGTTCCTACGAGCAGTACTTC. Translating gives CASSFQGSYEQYF.

The rearrangement uses TRBV10-3 and TRBJ1-4; 7 positions match TRBD1. Germline CDR1 reads ENHRY; CDR2 reads SYGVKD. The CDR3 runs 15 residues. Germline trimming cut 5 bases from V and 0 bases from J; bases unmatched to any gene: 3. As DNA, the CDR3 is TGTGCCATCAGTAACAGGGGCGCAACTAATGAAAAACTGTTTTTT. It yields the protein CAISNRGATNEKLFF.

This clone came up a few times. The chain combines TRBV3-1 (or the pseudogene TRBV3-2) with TRBJ2-5, with D possibly being TRBD2 (5 bases). The V gene's germline CDR1 is LGHDT and CDR2 YNNKEL (reference sequence). V was clipped by 6 bases and J by 0 bases, with 5 bases between them. The CDR3 loop spans 12 amino acids. In nucleotides, the CDR3 is TGTGCCAGCAGGGACTACCAAGAGACCCAGTACTTC. Its protein product is CASRDYQETQYF.

The chain couples TRBV20-1 to TRBJ1-2; no clear D. The germline V and J ends were trimmed by 3 bases and 2 bases, with 13 bases remaining between them. This CDR3 has 14 amino acids. Per the germline V gene, CDR1 is DFQATT and CDR2 is SNEGSKA (reference sequence). CDR3: CSASVPRGNYGYTF. CDR3 coding DNA: TGCAGTGCTAGTGTCCCTCGAGGGAACTATGGCTACACCTTC.

The chain recombines TRBV7-2 with TRBJ2-2, with 9 bases that match TRBD2. CDR3 size: 16 residues. J lost 4 bases, V lost 5 bases, and 8 bases had no gene match. Per germline, CDR1 SGHTA and CDR2 FQGNSA. The CDR3 is CASSPGTSRVTGELFF. As DNA, the CDR3 is TGTGCCAGCAGCCCCGGGACTAGCAGGGTCACCGGGGAGCTGTTTTTT.

The chain recombines TRBV27 with TRBJ1-2; a weak D match, TRBD1 (6 bases). The CDR3 spans 14 residues. V was pared by 5 bases and J by 7 bases, with 17 bases between. Germline V gene data show CDR1 as MNHEY and CDR2 as SMNVEV (reference sequence). CDR3 protein: CASSDRQVGLGYTF. CDR3 bases: TGTGCCAGCAGTGATAGACAGGTCGGTCTTGGCTACACCTTC.

This clone was seen more than once but under ten times. J is TRBJ1-6 and V is TRBV28; the match to TRBD1 covers 8 bases. This CDR3 is 15 amino acids long. Germline V gene sequence: CDR1 MDHEN, CDR2 SYDVKM. V lost 11 bases to trimming and J lost 6 bases; unmatched junction nucleotides: 12. CDR3 coding DNA: TGTGCCGGCCAAGGAGACAGGGGCGCTAATTCACCCCTCCACTTT. Its translation is CAGQGDRGANSPLHF.

V is TRBV27 and J is TRBJ1-4; 12 positions agree with TRBD1. Trimming removed 2 bases from V and 7 bases from J; junction bases left unmatched: 2. The CDR3 is 15 residues long. CDR1 and CDR2 (germline): MNHEY, SMNVEV (reference sequence). The CDR3 DNA follows: TGTGCCAGCAGTTTAGGGACAGGGGGCTTTGAAAAACTGTTTTTT. Translating it yields CASSLGTGGFEKLFF. The full variable domain, in which reference TRBV27 and TRBJ1-4 provide the parts outside the CDR3, is EAQVTQNPRYLITVTGKKLTVTCSQNMNHEYMSWYRQDPGLGLRQIYYSMNVEVTDKGDVPEGYKVSRKEKRNFPLILESPSPNQTSLYFCASSLGTGGFEKLFFGSGTQLSVL.

This rearrangement joins TRBV6-5 to TRBJ1-1; TRBD1 matches 7 bases. The V segment lost 5 bases and the J segment 4 bases; nucleotides outside the gene matches: 7. The CDR3 length is 14 residues. Germline CDR1 is MNHEY and CDR2 is SVGAGI. The CDR3 DNA reads as TGTGCCAGCAGTCGGGGACAGAGACCCACTGAAGCTTTCTTT. Its translation: CASSRGQRPTEAFF.

There are a few counts of this clone. The rearrangement joins TRBV25-1 to TRBJ2-5; 7 bases align to TRBD1. Germline CDR1 and CDR2: MGHDK and SYGVNS. Germline trimming cut 3 bases from V and 2 bases from J; bases unmatched to any gene: 15. The CDR3 sequence is 18 residues long. CDR3 nucleotide sequence: TGTGCCAGCAGTGACGGTGGGACAGTCAGAAGGTATCAAGAGACCCAGTACTTC. It specifies CASSDGGTVRRYQETQYF.

This chain uses TRBV30 with TRBJ1-1, with 7 bases aligning to TRBD1. Germline V gene sequence: CDR1 GTSNPN, CDR2 SVGIG (reference sequence). The length of the CDR3 is 11 residues. With 2 bases clipped from V and 12 bases from J, the junction kept 6 bases outside the gene matches. The CDR3 loop reads CAWSRQGKTFF. The CDR3 DNA is TGTGCCTGGAGTCGACAGGGAAAGACTTTCTTT.

This sequence joins TRBV2 and TRBJ1-6, with 10 bases identical to TRBD1. The CDR3 is 14 amino acids. With 6 bases clipped from V and 8 bases from J, the junction kept 4 bases outside the gene matches. Germline V gene sequence: CDR1 SNHLY, CDR2 FYNNEI. The CDR3 DNA is TGTGCCAGCAGCGGGGACAGGGGTGATTCACCCCTCCACTTT. Protein: CASSGDRGDSPLHF.

The J gene is TRBJ2-5, the V gene TRBV3-1 (or the pseudogene TRBV3-2), with 8 bases identical to TRBD1. The germline gives CDR1 LGHDT, CDR2 YNNKEL (reference sequence). The CDR3 length is 15 residues. V shed 5 bases, J shed 4 bases, and the junction held 9 bases outside the gene matches. The CDR3: CASSATGVVAETQYF. Here the CDR3 DNA reads TGTGCCAGCAGCGCGACAGGGGTTGTTGCAGAGACCCAGTACTTC.